This T cell receptor (beta chain) emerged from a study of T-cell memory formation after mild COVID-19. The wider study: Largely, TCR clusters stayed within a single donor.

Each CDR3 protein is one row after TCRdb ran MiXCR on the 5' RACE reads. The sample lists 300,000 to 400,000 distinct CDR3 sequences, 15% seen once, with about a fifth in the top ten. CDR1 is SGHVS and CDR2 is FNYEAQ in the germline V gene. There are 17 residues in the CDR3. The V and J ends lost 5 bases and 3 bases respectively, with 21 bases between them. The receptor's source is a man aged 18 to 35 who had mild COVID-19 (a few samples of this study predate the infection). Cell type and time point are not known. Sequencing was carried out using PBMCs or a T cell subset sorted from them (not recorded which). This chain links TRBV7-6 with TRBJ2-3, with D possibly being TRBD1 (6 bases). CDR3 sequence reads: CASSAPTGQERTDTQYF. The CDR3 nucleotides read TGTGCCAGCAGCGCACCGACAGGCCAGGAAAGAACAGATACGCAGTATTTT. The variable domain in full, completed from reference TRBV7-6 and TRBJ2-3, reads GAGVSQSPRYKVTKRGQDVALRCDPISGHVSLYWYRQALGQGPEFLTYFNYEAQQDKSGLPNDRFSAERPEGSISTLTIQRTEQRDSAMYRCASSAPTGQERTDTQYFGPGTRLTVL.